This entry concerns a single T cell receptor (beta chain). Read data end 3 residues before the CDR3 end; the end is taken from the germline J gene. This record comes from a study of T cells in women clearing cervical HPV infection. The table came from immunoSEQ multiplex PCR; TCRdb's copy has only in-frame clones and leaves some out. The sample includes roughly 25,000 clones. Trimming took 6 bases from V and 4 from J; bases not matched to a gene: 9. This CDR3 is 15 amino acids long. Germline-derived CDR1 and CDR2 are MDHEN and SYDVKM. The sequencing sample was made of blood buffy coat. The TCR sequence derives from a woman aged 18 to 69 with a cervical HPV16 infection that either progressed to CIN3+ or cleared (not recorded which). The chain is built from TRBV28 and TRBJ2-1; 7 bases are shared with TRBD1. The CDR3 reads CASSQTGDLYNEQFF. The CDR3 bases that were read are TGTGCCAGCAGCCAAACAGGGGACCTATACAATGAG.